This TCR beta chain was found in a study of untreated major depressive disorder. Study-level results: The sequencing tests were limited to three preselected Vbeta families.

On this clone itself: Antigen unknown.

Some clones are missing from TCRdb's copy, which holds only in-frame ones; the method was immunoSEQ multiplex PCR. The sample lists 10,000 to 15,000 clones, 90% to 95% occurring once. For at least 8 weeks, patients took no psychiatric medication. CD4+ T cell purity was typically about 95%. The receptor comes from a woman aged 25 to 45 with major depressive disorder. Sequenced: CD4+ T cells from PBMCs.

For the CDR3, the DNA is TGTGCCAGCAGCGTAGGAGTAGCGGGGGGTGACAATGAGCAGTTCTTC. Protein product: CASSVGVAGGDNEQFF. The chain couples TRBV9 to TRBJ2-1; 10 bases match TRBD2. The CDR3 runs to 16 residues. V dropped 0 bases and J dropped 5; count of bases not matched to a gene: 5. Germline-derived CDR1 and CDR2 are SGDLS and YYNGEE.